This is a list of T cell receptor beta chains from one sample in a study of cytomegalovirus exposure and HLA in healthy donors. Data came from immunoSEQ multiplex PCR; TCRdb stores just in-frame clones and leaves some out. In total, the table holds roughly 88,000 clones. Sequencing was performed on PBMCs. Receptors originate from a man in his forties or fifties in good health and CMV-seropositive. Each CDR3 is given with its conserved first and last residue. D genes are given only for firm matches.

TRBJ2-2 | . | TRBV6-5 | CASSRKRDNSRELFF | TGTGCCAGCAGCCGAAAGAGGGACAATTCCAGGGAGCTGTTTTTT
TRBJ2-5 | TRBD2 | TRBV6-6 | CASGTSGSQFSGTQYF | TGTGCCAGCGGGACTAGCGGGAGCCAATTCTCGGGGACCCAGTACTTC
TRBJ2-1 | TRBD2 | TRBV7-9 | CASSRPLGLADNEQFF | TGTGCCAGCAGCCGCCCCCTAGGACTAGCGGACAATGAGCAGTTCTTC
TRBJ1-1 | . | TRBV29-1 | CSVAGGSNTEAFF | TGCAGCGTTGCGGGGGGCTCGAACACTGAAGCTTTCTTT
TRBJ1-5 | TRBD1 | TRBV10-2 | CASSEGTGGRQPQHF | TGCGCCAGCAGTGAGGGGACAGGGGGCAGACAGCCCCAGCATTTT
TRBJ2-3 | . | TRBV13 | CASSLGRLSQEITDTQYF | TGTGCCAGCAGCTTAGGCCGTCTCAGCCAGGAAATCACAGATACGCAGTATTTT
TRBJ2-5 | . | TRBV7-3 | CASSLRLGETQYF | TGTGCCAGCAGCTTAAGACTAGGGGAGACCCAGTACTTC
TRBJ1-2 | TRBD1 | TRBV18 | CASSQNRGQDYGYTF | TGTGCCAGCTCACAGAACAGGGGGCAAGACTATGGCTACACCTTC
TRBJ1-4 | TRBD1 | TRBV28 | CASSLDRGWGEKLFF | TGTGCCAGCTCCCTCGACAGGGGCTGGGGTGAAAAACTGTTTTTT
TRBJ2-1 | TRBD2 | TRBV6-5 | CASRSGTSGYNEQFF | TGTGCCAGCAGGTCCGGGACTAGCGGTTACAATGAGCAGTTCTTC
TRBJ2-1 | TRBD2 | TRBV4-2 | CASSQEGLASNNEQFF | TGTGCCAGCAGCCAAGAGGGACTAGCCTCTAACAATGAGCAGTTCTTC
TRBJ1-5 | . | TRBV30 | CAWSVLEGNQPQHF | TGTGCCTGGAGTGTACTTGAGGGCAATCAGCCCCAGCATTTT
TRBJ2-3 | . | TRBV5-4 | CASSRPADTQYF | TGTGCCAGCAGCCGCCCAGCAGATACGCAGTATTTT
TRBJ1-2 | . | TRBV27 | CASSPGQNYGYTF | TGTGCCAGCAGTCCAGGACAGAACTATGGCTACACCTTC
TRBJ2-3 | TRBD2 | TRBV30 | CASLGLAGDTQYF | TGTGCCTCGCTGGGACTAGCGGGAGATACGCAGTATTTT
TRBJ1-3 | . | TRBV11-2 | CASSSRLESGNTIYF | TGTGCCAGCAGCTCTCGACTAGAGTCTGGAAACACCATATATTTT
TRBJ2-2 | . | TRBV5-1 | CASSLWGHGELFF | TGCGCCAGCAGCTTGTGGGGGCACGGGGAGCTGTTTTTT
TRBJ2-2 | . | TRBV6-1 | CASVRGTNTGELFF | TGTGCCAGCGTCAGGGGAACGAACACCGGGGAGCTGTTTTTT
TRBJ2-1 | . | TRBV4-2 | CASSQDGHYSYNEQFF | TGTGCCAGCAGCCAAGACGGTCACTACTCCTACAATGAGCAGTTCTTC
TRBJ1-1 | . | TRBV7-2 | CASSFGGSTEAFF | TGTGCCAGCAGCTTCGGGGGAAGCACTGAAGCTTTCTTT
TRBJ1-2 | TRBD1 | TRBV29-1 | CSVSLTGGHGYTF | TGCAGCGTTTCTCTGACAGGGGGCCATGGCTACACCTTC
TRBJ1-1 | . | TRBV19 | CASRPFHRNTEAFF | TGTGCCAGTAGACCCTTCCACAGGAACACTGAAGCTTTCTTT
TRBJ1-4 | TRBD1 | TRBV5-4 | CASSLRQGDRELFF | TGTGCCAGCAGCTTACGACAGGGGGATAGAGAACTGTTTTTT
TRBJ1-1 | TRBD1 | TRBV11-3 | CASSRQGNTEAFF | TGTGCCAGCAGCCGACAGGGGAACACTGAAGCTTTCTTT
TRBJ2-3 | TRBD1 | TRBV9 | CASSVATGTWDTQYF | TGTGCCAGCAGCGTAGCGACAGGGACGTGGGATACGCAGTATTTT
TRBJ2-7 | TRBD1 | TRBV9 | CASSAGQDTREQYF | TGTGCCAGCAGCGCGGGACAGGACACCAGGGAGCAGTACTTC
TRBJ2-2 | TRBD2 | TRBV6-1 | CASRTSGRSGELFF | TGTGCCAGCCGGACTAGCGGGAGAAGCGGGGAGCTGTTTTTT
TRBJ1-4 | TRBD1 | TRBV9 | CASSVAPATGGVQEKLFF | TGTGCCAGCAGCGTAGCGCCGGCCACAGGGGGCGTTCAGGAAAAACTGTTTTTT
TRBJ2-1 | TRBD2 | TRBV30 | CAWSTSGGYNEQFF | TGTGCCTGGAGTACTAGCGGGGGATACAATGAGCAGTTCTTC
TRBJ2-4 | TRBD2 | TRBV4-3 | CASSQESFGGSHDIQYF | TGCGCCAGCAGCCAAGAGAGCTTTGGCGGGAGCCACGACATTCAGTACTTC
TRBJ2-1 | . | TRBV7-2 | CASSPGVGDNEQFF | TGTGCCAGCAGCCCGGGGGTAGGGGACAATGAGCAGTTCTTC
TRBJ1-5 | . | TRBV4-3 | CASSQEAGNNQPQHW | TGCGCCAGCAGCCAAGAGGCAGGGAACAATCAGCCCCAGCATTGG
TRBJ2-7 | . | TRBV5-6 | CASSLGLRFYEQYF | TGTGCCAGCAGCTTGGGTTTACGGTTCTACGAGCAGTACTTC
TRBJ1-2 | . | TRBV18 | CASSPRQGYGYTF | TGTGCCAGCTCACCACGGCAGGGCTATGGCTACACCTTC
TRBJ1-6 | . | TRBV27 | CASSTGYNSPLHF | TGTGCCAGCAGTACAGGCTATAATTCACCCCTCCACTTT
TRBJ2-1 | . | TRBV19 | CASSISASSYNEQFF | TGTGCCAGTAGTATTAGCGCTAGCTCCTACAATGAGCAGTTCTTC